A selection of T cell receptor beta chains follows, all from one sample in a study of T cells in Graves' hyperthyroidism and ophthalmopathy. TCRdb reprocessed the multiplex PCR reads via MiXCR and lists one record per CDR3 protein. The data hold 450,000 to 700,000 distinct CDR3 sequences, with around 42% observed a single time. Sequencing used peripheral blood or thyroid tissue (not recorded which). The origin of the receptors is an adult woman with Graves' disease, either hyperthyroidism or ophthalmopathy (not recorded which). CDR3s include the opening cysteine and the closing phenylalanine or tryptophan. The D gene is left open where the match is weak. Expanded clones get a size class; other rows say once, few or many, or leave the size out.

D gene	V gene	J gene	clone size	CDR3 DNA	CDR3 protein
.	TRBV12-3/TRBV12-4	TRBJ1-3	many	TGTGCCAGTATTGTAAACACCATATATTTT	CASIVNTIYF
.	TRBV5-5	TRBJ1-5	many	TGTGCCAGCAGCTTAGACCCCACAGGGTCCTATCAGCCCCAGCATTTT	CASSLDPTGSYQPQHF
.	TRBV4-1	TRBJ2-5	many	TGCGCCAGCAGCGCCCGGGGACTTGAAGAGACCCAGTACTTC	CASSARGLEETQYF
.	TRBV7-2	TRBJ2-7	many	TGTGCCAGCAGTCGCAGGACGCCTACCTACGAGCAGTACTTC	CASSRRTPTYEQYF
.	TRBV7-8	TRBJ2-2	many	TGTGCCAGCAGCACTCGGATAGGCGGGGAGCTGTTTTTT	CASSTRIGGELFF
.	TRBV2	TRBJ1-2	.	TGTGCCAGCGGGTGGGCTGACTATGGCTACACCTTC	CASGWADYGYTF
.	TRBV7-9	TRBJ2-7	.	TGTGCCAGCAGTCCCCCCCCAGGGAACTCCTACGAGCAGTACTTC	CASSPPPGNSYEQYF
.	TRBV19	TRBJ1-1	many	TGTGCCAGTAGTATAGCTCAGGAGACCGAAGCTTTCTTT	CASSIAQETEAFF
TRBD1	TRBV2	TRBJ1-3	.	TGTGCCAGCAGTGAACAACCAAAAGGGGGCTACGGGTATTTT	CASSEQPKGGYGYF
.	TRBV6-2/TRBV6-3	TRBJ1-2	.	TGTGCCAGCAGTTACTCGTTGGACAGCAACTATGGCTACACCTTC	CASSYSLDSNYGYTF
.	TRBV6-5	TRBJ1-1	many	TGTGCCAGCAGCCGACAGCCTGCCCACACTGAAGCTTTCTTT	CASSRQPAHTEAFF
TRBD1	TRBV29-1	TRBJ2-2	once	TGCAGCGTACGGGACAGCAACACCGGGGAGCTGTTTTTT	CSVRDSNTGELFF
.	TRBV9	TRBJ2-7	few	TGTGCCAGCAGCCCCTCCTTCGGGGGCTACGAGCAGTACTTC	CASSPSFGGYEQYF
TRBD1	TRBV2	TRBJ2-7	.	TGTGCTACCCGGGACAGCTTCTCCTACGAGCAGTACTTC	CATRDSFSYEQYF
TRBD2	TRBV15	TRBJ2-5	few	TGTGCCACCAGCGCCTTGGCTAGCGGGGGTCGGGGAGAGACCCAGTACTTC	CATSALASGGRGETQYF
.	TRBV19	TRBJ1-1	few	TGTGCCAGTAGTATCGGACGGACTGAAGCTTTCTTT	CASSIGRTEAFF
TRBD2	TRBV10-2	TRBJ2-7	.	TGCGCCACCATAGCGGGAGGAACCTACGAGCAGTACTTC	CATIAGGTYEQYF
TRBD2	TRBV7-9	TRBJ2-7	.	TGTGCCAGCAGCTTATCGGCGGGAGAGTTGTCGGAGCAGTACTTC	CASSLSAGELSEQYF
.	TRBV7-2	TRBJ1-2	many	TGTGCCAGCAGTTTAGACAGGAAGGTCGGTGGCTACACCTTC	CASSLDRKVGGYTF
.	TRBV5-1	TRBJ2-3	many	TGCGCCAGCCTCCGCGGAGGTTCCACAGATACGCAGTATTTT	CASLRGGSTDTQYF
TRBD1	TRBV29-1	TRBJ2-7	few	TGCAGCGTTGAGGATGGGGTTCAGACAGGGTCATACGAGCAGTACTTC	CSVEDGVQTGSYEQYF
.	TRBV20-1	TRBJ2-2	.	TGCAGTGCTAGATGGTGGGTGGCAGGGGAGCTGTTTTTT	CSARWWVAGELFF
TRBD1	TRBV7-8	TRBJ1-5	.	TGTGCCAGCAGCCCCGGGACAGGTCCGATGGTTCAGCCCCAGCATTTT	CASSPGTGPMVQPQHF
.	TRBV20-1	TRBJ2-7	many	TGCAGTGCTAGAGATTGGGGGGGCCCCTACGAGCAGTACTTC	CSARDWGGPYEQYF
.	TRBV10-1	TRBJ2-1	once	TGCGCCAGCAGTGTTAGGCGGAGCTCCGACAATGAGCAGTTCTTC	CASSVRRSSDNEQFF
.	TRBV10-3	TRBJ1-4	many	TGTGCCATCAGTGAGGAGGGGAGTGAAAAACTGTTTTTT	CAISEEGSEKLFF
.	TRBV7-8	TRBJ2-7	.	TGTGCCAGCAGCTTAGATGGCGGCGCCGGTGAGCAGTACTTC	CASSLDGGAGEQYF
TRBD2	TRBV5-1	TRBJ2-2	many	TGCGCCAGCAGCTTGGGACTAGCGGGAGCATGGACCGGGGAGCTGTTTTTT	CASSLGLAGAWTGELFF
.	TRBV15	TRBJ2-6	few	TGTGCCACCAGCAAAAGGGTGGATGGGGCCAACGTCCTGACTTTC	CATSKRVDGANVLTF
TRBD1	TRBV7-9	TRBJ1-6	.	TGTGTCAGCAGCCGTATTACAGGGGCCAATTCACCCCTCCACTTT	CVSSRITGANSPLHF
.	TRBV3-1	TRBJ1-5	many	TGTGCCAGCAGCCAAGGACGGTCTTACAATCAGCCCCAGCATTTT	CASSQGRSYNQPQHF
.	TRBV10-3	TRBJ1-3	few	TGTGCCATCAGTGAGTCGAGTGGAAACACCATATATTTT	CAISESSGNTIYF
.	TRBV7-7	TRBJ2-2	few	TGTGCTAGCAGCGGAGTAAGGGGGGAGCTGTTTTTT	CASSGVRGELFF
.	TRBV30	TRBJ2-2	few	TGTGCCTGGAGTGTAATGGGCACCGGGGAGCTGTTTTTT	CAWSVMGTGELFF
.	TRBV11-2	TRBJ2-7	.	TGTGCCAGCAGCTACGGGGCGGCAGAGCAGTACTTC	CASSYGAAEQYF
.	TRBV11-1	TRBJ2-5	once	TGCGCCAGCAGCTTGGTGGCCAGCCTGCGCGAGACCCAGTACTTC	CASSLVASLRETQYF
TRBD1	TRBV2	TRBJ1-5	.	TGTGCCAGTGACAGGGGGCTTGCTGGGGCGCAGCATTTT	CASDRGLAGAQHF
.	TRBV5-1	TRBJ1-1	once	TGCGCCAGCAGCGACGGGACGCCGAACACTGAAGCTTTCTTT	CASSDGTPNTEAFF
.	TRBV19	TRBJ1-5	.	TGTGCCAGTAGTATGGTAGGGCAGGGCAATCAGCCCCAGCATTTT	CASSMVGQGNQPQHF
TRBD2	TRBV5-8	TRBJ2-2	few	TGTGCCAGCAGGTCGGGGGGAAACACCGGGGAGCTGTTTTTT	CASRSGGNTGELFF
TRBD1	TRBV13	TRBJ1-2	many	TGTGCCAGCAGCTGGGGACAGGAGATCTATGGCTACACCTTC	CASSWGQEIYGYTF